The T cell receptor beta chain described here comes from a study of immune evolution from preneoplasia to lung adenocarcinoma. Study observations and caveats: Top clone share appeared to fall from AAH through AIS, MIA, adenocarcinoma. Clonality was highest in normal lung, lower in later-stage lesions apparently.

Assay used: immunoSEQ multiplex PCR; TCRdb lists only in-frame clones, some missing. The sample yields approximately 3,000 clones, under 90% seen once. Two lung cancer pathologists independently confirmed each histologic diagnosis. Germline CDR1 is SGHVS and CDR2 is FQNEAQ. V dropped 3 bases and J dropped 7; count of bases not matched to a gene: 13. This CDR3 has 16 residues. As regards this clone: The antigen is undetermined.

The receptor was isolated from a person aged 60-79 years with lung adenocarcinoma. Sequencing used FFPE adjacent normal lung tissue. The V gene is TRBV7-8, the J gene TRBJ2-7, with 9 bases aligning to TRBD2. The CDR3 DNA follows: TGTGCCAGCAGCTTGACCCGGACTAGCGAAGGAGGAGAGCAGTACTTC. Protein product: CASSLTRTSEGGEQYF.